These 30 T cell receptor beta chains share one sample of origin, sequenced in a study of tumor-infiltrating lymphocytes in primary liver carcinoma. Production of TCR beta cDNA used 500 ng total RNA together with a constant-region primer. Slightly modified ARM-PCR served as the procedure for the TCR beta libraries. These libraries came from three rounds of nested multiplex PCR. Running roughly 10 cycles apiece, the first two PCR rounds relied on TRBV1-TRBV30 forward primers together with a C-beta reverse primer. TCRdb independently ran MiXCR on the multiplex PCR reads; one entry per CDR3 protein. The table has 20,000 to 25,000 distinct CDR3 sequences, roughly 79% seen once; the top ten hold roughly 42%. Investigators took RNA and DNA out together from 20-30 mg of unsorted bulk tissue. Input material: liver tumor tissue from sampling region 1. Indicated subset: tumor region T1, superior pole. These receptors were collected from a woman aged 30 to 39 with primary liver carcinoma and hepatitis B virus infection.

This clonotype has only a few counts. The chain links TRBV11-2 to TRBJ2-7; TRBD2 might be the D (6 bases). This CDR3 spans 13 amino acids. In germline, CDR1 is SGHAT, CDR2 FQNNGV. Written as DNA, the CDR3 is TGTATCAGTAAGATTGCGGGGAACTACGAGCAGTACTTC. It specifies CISKIAGNYEQYF.

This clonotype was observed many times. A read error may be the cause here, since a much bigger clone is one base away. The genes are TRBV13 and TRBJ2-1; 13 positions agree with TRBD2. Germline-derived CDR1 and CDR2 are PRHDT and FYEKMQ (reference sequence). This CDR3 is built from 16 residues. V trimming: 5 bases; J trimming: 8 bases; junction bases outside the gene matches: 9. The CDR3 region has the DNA TGTGCCAGCAGCACCGGGACTAGCGGGGCATACGATGAGCAGTTCTTC. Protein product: CASSTGTSGAYDEQFF.

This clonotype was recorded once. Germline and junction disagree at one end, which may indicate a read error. The CDR3 reads CANSLEYLARPYGYTF. In nucleotides, the CDR3 is TGTGCCAACAGCTTGGAATATCTAGCGCGGCCCTATGGCTACACCTTC. The rearrangement joins TRBV5-5 to TRBJ1-2, with D hard to call. CDR3 length: 16 amino acids. Germline CDR1 is SGHKS and CDR2 is YYEKEE (reference sequence). The entire variable domain, with the rest obtained from reference TRBV5-5 and TRBJ1-2, is as follows: DAGVTQSPTHLIKTRGQQVTLRCSPISGHKSVSWYQQVLGQGPQFIFQYYEKEERGRGNFPDRFSARQFPNYSSELNVNALLLGDSALYLCANSLEYLARPYGYTFGSGTRLTVV.

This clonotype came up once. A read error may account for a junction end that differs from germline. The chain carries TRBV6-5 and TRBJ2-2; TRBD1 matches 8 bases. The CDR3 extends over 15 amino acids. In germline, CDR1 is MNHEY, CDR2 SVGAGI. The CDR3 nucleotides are TGTGCCAGCGGTTCGCGGACAGGGTTCACCGGGGAGCTGTTTTTC. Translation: CASGSRTGFTGELFF.

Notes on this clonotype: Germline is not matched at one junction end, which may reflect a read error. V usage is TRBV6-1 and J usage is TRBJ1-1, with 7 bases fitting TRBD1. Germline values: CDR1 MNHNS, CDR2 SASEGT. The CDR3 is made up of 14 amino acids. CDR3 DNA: TGTGACAGCCGTGTTGACAGGGAGTACACTGAAGCTTTCTTT. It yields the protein CDSRVDREYTEAFF.

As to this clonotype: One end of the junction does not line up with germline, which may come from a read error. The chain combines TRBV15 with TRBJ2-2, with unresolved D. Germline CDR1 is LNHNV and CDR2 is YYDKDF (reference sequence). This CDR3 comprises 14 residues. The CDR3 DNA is TGTACCACCAGCAGAGTCGTCTTGTTCGGGGAGCTGTTTTTT. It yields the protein CTTSRVVLFGELFF.

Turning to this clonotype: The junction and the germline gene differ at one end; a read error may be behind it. CDR3 protein: CTSSERLLVLRSNHGYTF. Written as DNA, the CDR3 is TGTACCAGCAGTGAACGGCTCCTGGTCCTTAGATCTAACCATGGCTACACTTTC. The chain is built from TRBV6-1 and TRBJ1-2, with no clear D. The CDR3 runs to 18 residues. Germline values: CDR1 MNHNS, CDR2 SASEGT.

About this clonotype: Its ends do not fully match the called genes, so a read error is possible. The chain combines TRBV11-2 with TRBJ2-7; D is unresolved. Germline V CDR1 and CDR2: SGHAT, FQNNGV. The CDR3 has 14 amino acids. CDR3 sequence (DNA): TGTGCCAGCAGCTTAGGTCTCGTGCGGTCAGAAGTCGACTTC. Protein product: CASSLGLVRSEVDF.

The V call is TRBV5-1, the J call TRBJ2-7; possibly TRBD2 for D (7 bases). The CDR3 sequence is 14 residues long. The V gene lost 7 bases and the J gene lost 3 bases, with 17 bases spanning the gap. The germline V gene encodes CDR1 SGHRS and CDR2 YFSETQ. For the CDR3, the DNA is TGCGCCAGCCTGACAGGTCTAGCGGTCTACGAGCAGTACTTC. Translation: CASLTGLAVYEQYF.

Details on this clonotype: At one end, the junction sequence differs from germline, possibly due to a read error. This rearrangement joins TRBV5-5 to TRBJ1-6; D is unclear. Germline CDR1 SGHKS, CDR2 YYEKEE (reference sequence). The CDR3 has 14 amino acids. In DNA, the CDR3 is TGTGCCAGCAGTTTGGACGTCAGTGATTCATCCCTCCACTTT. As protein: CASSLDVSDSSLHF.

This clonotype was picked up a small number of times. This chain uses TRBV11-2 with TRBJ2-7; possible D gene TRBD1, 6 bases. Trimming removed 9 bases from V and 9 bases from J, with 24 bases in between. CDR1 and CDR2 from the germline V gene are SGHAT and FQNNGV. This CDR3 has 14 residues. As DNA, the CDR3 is TGTGCCAGTAGCCGCCTCGGGATAGGGGGTGTGCAGTACTTC. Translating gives CASSRLGIGGVQYF.

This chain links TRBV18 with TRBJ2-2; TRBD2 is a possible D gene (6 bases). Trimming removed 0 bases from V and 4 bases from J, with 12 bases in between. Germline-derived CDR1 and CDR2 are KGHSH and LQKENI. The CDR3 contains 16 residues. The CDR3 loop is CASSPPAGTRTGELFF. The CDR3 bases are TGTGCCAGCTCACCACCGGCGGGAACTCGCACCGGGGAGCTGTTTTTT.

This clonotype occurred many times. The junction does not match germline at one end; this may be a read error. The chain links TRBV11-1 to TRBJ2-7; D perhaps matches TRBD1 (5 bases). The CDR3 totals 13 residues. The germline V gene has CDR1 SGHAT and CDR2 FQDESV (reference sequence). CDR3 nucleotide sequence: TGCGACAGCAGCTTAGGATACCTCCGCGAGCAATACTTC. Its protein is CDSSLGYLREQYF.

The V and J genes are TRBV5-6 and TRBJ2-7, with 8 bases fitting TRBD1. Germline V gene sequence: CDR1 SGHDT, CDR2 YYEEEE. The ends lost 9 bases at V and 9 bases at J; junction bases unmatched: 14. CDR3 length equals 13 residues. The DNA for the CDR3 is TGTGCCAACGGCTTACGGACAGGGCCATCGCAGTACTTC. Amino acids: CANGLRTGPSQYF.

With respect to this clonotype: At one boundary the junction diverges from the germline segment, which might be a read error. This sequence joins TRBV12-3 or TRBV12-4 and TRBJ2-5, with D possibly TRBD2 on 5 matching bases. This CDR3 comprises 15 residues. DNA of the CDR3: TGTGCCAGCAGCGCCTACCCCGGGAAGGAAGAGACCCAATACTTC. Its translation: CASSAYPGKEETQYF.

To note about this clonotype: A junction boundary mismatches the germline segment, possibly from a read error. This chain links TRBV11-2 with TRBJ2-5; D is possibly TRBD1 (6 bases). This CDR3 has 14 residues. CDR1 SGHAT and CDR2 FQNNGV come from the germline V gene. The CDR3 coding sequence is TGTGCCAGCAGCTTACAGGGGCTGGGGGAGACCCAATACTTC. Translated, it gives CASSLQGLGETQYF.

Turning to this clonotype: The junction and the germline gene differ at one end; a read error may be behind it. The CDR3 region is CASGEWFLVLRSNYGYTF. The CDR3 coding sequence is TGTGCCAGCGGTGAATGGTTTCTGGTCCTTAGATCTAACTATGGTTACACCTTC. This chain connects TRBV6-1 to TRBJ1-2; D not resolved. Germline V gives CDR1 MNHNS, CDR2 SASEGT. The CDR3 runs to 18 residues.

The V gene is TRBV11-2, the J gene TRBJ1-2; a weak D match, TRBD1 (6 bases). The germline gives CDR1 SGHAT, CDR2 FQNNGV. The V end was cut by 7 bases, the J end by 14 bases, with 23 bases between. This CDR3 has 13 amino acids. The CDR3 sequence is CASTQRGGGVYTF. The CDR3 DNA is TGTGCCAGCACTCAGAGGGGGGGTGGAGTCTATACCTTC.

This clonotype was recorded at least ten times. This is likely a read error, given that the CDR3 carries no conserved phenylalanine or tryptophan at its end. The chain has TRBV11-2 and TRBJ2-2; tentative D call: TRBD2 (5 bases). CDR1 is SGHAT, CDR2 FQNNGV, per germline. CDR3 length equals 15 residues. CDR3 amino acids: CASSLDRTVTGELFS. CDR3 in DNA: TGTGCCAGCAGTTTAGATCGGACTGTAACCGGGGAGCTGTTTTCT.

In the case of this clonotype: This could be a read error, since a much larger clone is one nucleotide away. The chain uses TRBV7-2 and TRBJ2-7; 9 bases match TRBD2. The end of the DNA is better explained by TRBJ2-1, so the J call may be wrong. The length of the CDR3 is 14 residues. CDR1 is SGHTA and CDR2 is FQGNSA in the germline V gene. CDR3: CASSLSSGIYEQFF. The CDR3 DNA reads TGTGCCAGCAGCTTATCTAGCGGGATTTACGAGCAGTTCTTC.

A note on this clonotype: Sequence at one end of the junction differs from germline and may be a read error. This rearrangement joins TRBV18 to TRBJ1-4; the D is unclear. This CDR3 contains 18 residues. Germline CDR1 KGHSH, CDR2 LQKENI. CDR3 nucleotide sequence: TGTTCCAGCTCACCTAGGGTGATATCCGGAGCCTTGAGTGAAAAACTGTTTTTT. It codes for CSSSPRVISGALSEKLFF. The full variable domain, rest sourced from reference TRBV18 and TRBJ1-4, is NAGVMQNPRHLVRRRGQEARLRCSPMKGHSHVYWYRQLPEEGLKFMVYLQKENIIDESGMPKERFSAEFPKEGPSILRIQQVVRGDSAAYFCSSSPRVISGALSEKLFFGSGTQLSVL.

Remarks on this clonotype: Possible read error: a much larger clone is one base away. Here the CDR3 reads CANSPRVISGALNEKLFF. CDR3 nucleotide sequence: TGTGCCAACTCACCTAGGGTGATATCCGGAGCCTTGAATGAAAAACTGTTTTTT. V and J are TRBV18 and TRBJ1-4; D call uncertain. The CDR3 extends over 18 amino acids. Looked up from germline, CDR1 is KGHSH and CDR2 is LQKENI.

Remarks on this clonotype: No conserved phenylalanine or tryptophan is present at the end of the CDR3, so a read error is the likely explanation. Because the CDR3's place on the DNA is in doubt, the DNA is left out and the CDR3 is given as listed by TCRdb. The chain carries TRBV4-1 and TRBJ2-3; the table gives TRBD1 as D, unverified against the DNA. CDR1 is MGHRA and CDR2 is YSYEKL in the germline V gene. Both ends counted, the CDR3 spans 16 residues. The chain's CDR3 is CARSAPGQGFSDTHYS.

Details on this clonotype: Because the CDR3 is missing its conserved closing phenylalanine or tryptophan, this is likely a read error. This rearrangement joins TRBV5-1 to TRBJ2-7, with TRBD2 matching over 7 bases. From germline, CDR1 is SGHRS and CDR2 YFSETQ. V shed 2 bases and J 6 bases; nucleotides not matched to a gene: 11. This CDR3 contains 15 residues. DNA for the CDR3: TGCGCCAGCAGCTTCTCTAGCGGCGATACCTGCGAGCAGTACTTG. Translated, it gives CASSFSSGDTCEQYL.

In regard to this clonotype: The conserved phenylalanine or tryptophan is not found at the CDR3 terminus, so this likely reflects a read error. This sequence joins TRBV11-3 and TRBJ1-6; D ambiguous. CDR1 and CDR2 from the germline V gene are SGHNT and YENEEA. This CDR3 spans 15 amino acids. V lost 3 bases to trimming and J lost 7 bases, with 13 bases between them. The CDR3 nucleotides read TGTGCCAGCAGCTTTAAGTTGAGCTACAATTCACCCCTCCACCTT. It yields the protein CASSFKLSYNSPLHL.

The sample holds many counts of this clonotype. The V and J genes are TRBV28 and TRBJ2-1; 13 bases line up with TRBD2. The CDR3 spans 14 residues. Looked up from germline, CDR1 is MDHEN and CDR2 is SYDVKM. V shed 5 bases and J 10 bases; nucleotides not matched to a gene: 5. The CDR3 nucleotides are TGTGCCAGCAGTACTAGCGGGAGGGGGAGGGAGCAGTTCTTC. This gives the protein CASSTSGRGREQFF. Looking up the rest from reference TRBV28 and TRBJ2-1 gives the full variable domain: DVKVTQSSRYLVKRTGEKVFLECVQDMDHENMFWYRQDPGLGLRLIYFSYDVKMKEKGDIPEGYSVSREKKERFSLILESASTNQTSMYLCASSTSGRGREQFFGPGTRLTVL.

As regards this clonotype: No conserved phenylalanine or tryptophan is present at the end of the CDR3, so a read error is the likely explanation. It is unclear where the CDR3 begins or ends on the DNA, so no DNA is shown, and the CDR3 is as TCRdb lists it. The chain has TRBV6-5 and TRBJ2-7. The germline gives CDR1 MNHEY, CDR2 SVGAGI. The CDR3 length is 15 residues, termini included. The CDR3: CASSHKDSSSYEHYS.

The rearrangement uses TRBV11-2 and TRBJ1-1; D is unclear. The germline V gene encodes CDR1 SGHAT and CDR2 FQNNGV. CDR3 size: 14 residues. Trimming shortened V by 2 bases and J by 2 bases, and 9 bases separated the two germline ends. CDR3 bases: TGTGCCAGCAGCTTAAACCAAGGTAACACTGAAGCTTTCTTT. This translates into CASSLNQGNTEAFF.

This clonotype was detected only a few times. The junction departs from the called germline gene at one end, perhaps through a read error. CDR3 in DNA: TGTGCCGGCAGCATGGGACAGGGGATGACGGTTTTCTTT. Protein sequence: CAGSMGQGMTVFF. The chain employs TRBV12-3 or TRBV12-4 and TRBJ1-1; TRBD1 agrees at 10 bases. There are 13 residues in the CDR3.

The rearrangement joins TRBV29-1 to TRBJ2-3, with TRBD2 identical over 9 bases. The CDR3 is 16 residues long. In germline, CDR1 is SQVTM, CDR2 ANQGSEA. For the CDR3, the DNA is TGCAGTGCCTCCCGTGCTAGCGGGAATAGATCAGATACGCAGTATTTT. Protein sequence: CSASRASGNRSDTQYF.